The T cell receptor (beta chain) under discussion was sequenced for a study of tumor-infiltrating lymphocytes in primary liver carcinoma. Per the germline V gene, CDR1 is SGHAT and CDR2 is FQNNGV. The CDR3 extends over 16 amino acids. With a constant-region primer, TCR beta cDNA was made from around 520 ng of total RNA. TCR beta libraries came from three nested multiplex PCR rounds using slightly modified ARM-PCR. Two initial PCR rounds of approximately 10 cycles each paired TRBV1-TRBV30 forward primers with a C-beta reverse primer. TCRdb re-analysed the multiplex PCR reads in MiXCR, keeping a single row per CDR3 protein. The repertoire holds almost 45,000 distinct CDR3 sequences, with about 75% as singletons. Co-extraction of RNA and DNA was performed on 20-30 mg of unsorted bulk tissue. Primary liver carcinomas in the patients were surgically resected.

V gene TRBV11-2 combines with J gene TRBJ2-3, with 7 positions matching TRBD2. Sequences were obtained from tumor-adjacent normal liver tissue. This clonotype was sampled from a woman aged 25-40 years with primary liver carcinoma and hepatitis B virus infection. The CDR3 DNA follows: TGTATAAGCAGCGCGGGAGTAGCGAGTATTGTTGATACGCAGTATTTT. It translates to CISSAGVASIVDTQYF. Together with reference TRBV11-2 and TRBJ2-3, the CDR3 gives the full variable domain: EAGVAQSPRYKIIEKRQSVAFWCNPISGHATLYWYQQILGQGPKLLIQFQNNGVVDDSQLPKDRFSAERLKGVDSTLKIQPAKLEDSAVYLCISSAGVASIVDTQYFGPGTRLTVL.